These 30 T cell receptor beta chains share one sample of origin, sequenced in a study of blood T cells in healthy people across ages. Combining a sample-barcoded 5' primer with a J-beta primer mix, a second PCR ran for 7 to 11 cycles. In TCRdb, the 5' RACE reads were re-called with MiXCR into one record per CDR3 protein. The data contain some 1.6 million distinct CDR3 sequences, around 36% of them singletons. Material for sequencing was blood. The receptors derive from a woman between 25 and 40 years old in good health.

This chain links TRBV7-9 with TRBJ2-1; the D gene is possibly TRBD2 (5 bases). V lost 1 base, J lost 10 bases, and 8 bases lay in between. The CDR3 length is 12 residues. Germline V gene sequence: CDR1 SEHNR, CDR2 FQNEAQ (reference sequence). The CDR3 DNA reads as TGTGCCAGCAGCTTAGTGCCGGGGGAGCAGTTCTTC. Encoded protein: CASSLVPGEQFF.

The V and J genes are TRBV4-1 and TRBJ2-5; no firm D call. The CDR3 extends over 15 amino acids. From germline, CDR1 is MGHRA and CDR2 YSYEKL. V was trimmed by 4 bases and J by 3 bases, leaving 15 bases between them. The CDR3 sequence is CASSRYRSVKETQYF. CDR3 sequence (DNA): TGCGCCAGCAGCCGATATAGGTCGGTAAAAGAGACCCAGTACTTC.

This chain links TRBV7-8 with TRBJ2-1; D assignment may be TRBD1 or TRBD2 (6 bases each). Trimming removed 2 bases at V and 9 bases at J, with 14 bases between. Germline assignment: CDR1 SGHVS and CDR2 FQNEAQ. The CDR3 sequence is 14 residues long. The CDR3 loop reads CASSLNPTGAEQFF. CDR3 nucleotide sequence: TGTGCCAGCAGCTTAAATCCGACGGGGGCTGAGCAGTTCTTC.

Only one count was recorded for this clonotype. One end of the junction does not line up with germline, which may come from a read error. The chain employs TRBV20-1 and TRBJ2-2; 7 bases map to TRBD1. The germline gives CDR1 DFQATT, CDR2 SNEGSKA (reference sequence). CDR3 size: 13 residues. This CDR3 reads CSAIIGGTGERFF. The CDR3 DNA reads TGCAGTGCTATAATAGGGGGCACCGGGGAGCGGTTTTTT.

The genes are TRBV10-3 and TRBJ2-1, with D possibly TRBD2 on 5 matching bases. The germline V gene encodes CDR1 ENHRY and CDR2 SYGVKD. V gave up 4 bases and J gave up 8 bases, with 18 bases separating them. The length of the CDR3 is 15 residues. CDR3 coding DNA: TGTGCCATCAGTGTCACTACGCGGGCGGCGGATGAGCAGTTCTTC. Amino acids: CAISVTTRAADEQFF.

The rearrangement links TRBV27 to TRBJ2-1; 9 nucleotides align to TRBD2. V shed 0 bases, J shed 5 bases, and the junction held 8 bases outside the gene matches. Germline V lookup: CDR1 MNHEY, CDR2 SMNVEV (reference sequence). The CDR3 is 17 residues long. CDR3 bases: TGTGCCAGCAGTTTATCCCCGGGACTAGCTCTACACAATGAGCAGTTCTTC. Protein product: CASSLSPGLALHNEQFF.

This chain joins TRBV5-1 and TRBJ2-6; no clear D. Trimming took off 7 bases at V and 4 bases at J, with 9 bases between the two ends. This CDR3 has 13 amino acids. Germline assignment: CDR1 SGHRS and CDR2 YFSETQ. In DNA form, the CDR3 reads TGCGCCAGCGGAGTCGGAGGGGCCAACGTCCTGACTTTC. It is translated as CASGVGGANVLTF.

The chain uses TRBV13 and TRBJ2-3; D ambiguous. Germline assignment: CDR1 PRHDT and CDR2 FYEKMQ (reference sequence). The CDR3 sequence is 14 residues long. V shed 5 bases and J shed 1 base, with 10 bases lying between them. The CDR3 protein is CASSPATGTDTQYF. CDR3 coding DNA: TGTGCCAGCAGCCCTGCGACTGGCACAGATACGCAGTATTTT.

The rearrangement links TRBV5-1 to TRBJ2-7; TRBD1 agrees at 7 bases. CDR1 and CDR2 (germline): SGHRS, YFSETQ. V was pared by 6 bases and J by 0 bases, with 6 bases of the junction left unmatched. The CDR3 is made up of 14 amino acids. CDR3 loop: CASIRDSASYEQYF. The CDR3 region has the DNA TGCGCCAGCATCCGGGACAGTGCCTCCTACGAGCAGTACTTC. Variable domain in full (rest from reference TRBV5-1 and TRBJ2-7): KAGVTQTPRYLIKTRGQQVTLSCSPISGHRSVSWYQQTPGQGLQFLFEYFSETQRNKGNFPGRFSGRQFSNSRSEMNVSTLELGDSALYLCASIRDSASYEQYFGPGTRLTVT.

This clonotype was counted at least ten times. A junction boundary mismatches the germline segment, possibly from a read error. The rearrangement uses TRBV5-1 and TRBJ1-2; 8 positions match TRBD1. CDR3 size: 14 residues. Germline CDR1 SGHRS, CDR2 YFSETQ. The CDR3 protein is CASSLGDRGYGYTF. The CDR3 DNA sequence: TGTGCCAGCAGCTTAGGAGACAGGGGATATGGCTACACCTTC.

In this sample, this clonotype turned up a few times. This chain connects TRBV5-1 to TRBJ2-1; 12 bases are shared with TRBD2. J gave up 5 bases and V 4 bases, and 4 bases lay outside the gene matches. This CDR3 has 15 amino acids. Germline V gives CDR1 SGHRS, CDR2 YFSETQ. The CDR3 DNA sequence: TGCGCCAGCAGCGGGACTAGCGGGTGGGACAATGAGCAGTTCTTC. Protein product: CASSGTSGWDNEQFF.

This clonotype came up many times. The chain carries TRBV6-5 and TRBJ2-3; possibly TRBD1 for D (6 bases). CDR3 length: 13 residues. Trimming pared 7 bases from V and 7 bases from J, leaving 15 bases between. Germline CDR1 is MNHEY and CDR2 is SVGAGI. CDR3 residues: CASTEDSSNTQYF. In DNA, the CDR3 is TGTGCCAGCACCGAGGACAGTTCGAATACGCAGTATTTT.

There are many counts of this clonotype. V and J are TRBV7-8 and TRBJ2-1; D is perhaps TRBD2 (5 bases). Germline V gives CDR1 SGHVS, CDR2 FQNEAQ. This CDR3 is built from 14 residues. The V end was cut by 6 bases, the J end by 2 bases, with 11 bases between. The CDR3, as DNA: TGTGCCAGCAGGCTGCTAGCCGCCTACAATGAGCAGTTCTTC. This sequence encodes CASRLLAAYNEQFF. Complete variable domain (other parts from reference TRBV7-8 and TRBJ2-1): GAGVSQSPRYKVAKRGQDVALRCDPISGHVSLFWYQQALGQGPEFLTYFQNEAQLDKSGLPSDRFFAERPEGSVSTLKIQRTQQEDSAVYLCASRLLAAYNEQFFGPGTRLTVL.

The CDR3 DNA reads TGTGCCATCAGTGAGTCAGGACGGAACCAAGAGACCCAGTACTTC. It translates to CAISESGRNQETQYF. The V gene is TRBV10-3, the J gene TRBJ2-5; no firm D call. CDR3 length: 15 amino acids. Trimming removed 0 bases at V and 0 bases at J, with 8 bases between. Germline CDR1 ENHRY, CDR2 SYGVKD.

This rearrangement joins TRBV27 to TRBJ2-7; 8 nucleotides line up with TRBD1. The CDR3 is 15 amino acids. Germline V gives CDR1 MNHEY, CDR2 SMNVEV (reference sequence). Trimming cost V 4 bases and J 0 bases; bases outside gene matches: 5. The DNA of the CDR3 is TGTGCCAGCAGTTCGACAGGGGCGAACTCCTACGAGCAGTACTTC. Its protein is CASSSTGANSYEQYF.

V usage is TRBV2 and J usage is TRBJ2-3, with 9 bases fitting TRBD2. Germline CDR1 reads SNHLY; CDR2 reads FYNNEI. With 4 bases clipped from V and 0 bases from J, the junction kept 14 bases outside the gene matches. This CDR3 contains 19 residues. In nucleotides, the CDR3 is TGTGCCAGCAGTGTTAGCGGGGGCGGCGCTCTAGGAAGCACAGATACGCAGTATTTT. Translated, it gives CASSVSGGGALGSTDTQYF.

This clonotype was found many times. CDR3 loop: CSVDRGQGYEQYF. The CDR3 region has the DNA TGCAGCGTTGACCGAGGACAGGGTTACGAGCAGTACTTC. The chain links TRBV29-1 to TRBJ2-7; 8 bases are a match to TRBD1. This CDR3 region has 13 residues. Germline V CDR1 and CDR2: SQVTM, ANQGSEA. The J segment lost 4 bases and the V segment lost 3 bases, leaving 5 bases of the junction unmatched.

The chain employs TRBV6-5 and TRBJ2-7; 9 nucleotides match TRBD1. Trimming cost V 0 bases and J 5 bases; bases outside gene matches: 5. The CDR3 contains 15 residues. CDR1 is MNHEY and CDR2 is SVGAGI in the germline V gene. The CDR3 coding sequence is TGTGCCAGCAGTTACTCTCGGGACAGGGCAGACGAGCAGTACTTC. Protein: CASSYSRDRADEQYF.

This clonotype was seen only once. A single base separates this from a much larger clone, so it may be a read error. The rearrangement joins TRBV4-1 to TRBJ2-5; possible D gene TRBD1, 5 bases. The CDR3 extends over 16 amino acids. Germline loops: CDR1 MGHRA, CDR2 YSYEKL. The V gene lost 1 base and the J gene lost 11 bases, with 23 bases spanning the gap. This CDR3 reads CASSQGLVGRADEQYF. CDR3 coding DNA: TGCGCCAGCAGCCAAGGCTTAGTGGGCAGGGCCGATGAGCAGTACTTC.

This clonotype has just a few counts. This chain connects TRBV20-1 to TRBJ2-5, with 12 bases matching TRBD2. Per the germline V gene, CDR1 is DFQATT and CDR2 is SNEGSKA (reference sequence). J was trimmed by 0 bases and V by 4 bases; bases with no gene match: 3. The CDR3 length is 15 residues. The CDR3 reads CSATGLAGHQETQYF. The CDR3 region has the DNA TGCAGTGCTACAGGACTAGCGGGGCACCAAGAGACCCAGTACTTC.

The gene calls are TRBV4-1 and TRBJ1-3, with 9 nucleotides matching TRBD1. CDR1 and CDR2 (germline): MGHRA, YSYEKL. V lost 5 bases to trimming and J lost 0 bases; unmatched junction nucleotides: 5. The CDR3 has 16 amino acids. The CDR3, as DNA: TGCGCCAGCAGCTACCGGGACAGGGACTCTGGAAACACCATATATTTT. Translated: CASSYRDRDSGNTIYF.

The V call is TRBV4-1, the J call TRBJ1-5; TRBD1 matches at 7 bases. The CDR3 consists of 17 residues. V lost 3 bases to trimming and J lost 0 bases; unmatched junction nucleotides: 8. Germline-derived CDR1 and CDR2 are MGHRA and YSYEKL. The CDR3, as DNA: TGCGCCAGCAGCCATTACGGGACAGCTCGTAGCAATCAGCCCCAGCATTTT. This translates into CASSHYGTARSNQPQHF.

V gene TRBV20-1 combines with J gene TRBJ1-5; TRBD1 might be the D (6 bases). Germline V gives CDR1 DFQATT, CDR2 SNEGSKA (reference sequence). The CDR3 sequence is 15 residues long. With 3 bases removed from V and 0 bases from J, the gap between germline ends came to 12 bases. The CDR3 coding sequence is TGCAGTGCTAGGGACAGCTTCTATAGCAATCAGCCCCAGCATTTT. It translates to CSARDSFYSNQPQHF.

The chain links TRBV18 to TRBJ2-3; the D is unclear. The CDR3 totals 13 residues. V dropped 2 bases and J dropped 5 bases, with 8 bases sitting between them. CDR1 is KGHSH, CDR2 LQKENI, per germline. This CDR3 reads CASSPGLIDTQYF. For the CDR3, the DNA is TGTGCCAGCTCACCAGGCCTCATAGATACGCAGTATTTT.

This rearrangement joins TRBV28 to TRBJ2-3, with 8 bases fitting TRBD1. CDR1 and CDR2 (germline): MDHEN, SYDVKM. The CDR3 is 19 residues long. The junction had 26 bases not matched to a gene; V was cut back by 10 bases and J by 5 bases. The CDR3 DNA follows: TGTGCCACCGAGAGCCCCTGGACAGGGAACGAAGAGTGGGGAGATACGCAGTATTTT. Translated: CATESPWTGNEEWGDTQYF.

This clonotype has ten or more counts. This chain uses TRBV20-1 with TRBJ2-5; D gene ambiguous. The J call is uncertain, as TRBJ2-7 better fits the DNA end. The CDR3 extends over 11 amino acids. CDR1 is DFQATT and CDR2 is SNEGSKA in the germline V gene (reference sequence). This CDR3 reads CSAGVRDEQYF. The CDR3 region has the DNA TGCAGTGCTGGGGTGCGAGACGAGCAGTACTTC.

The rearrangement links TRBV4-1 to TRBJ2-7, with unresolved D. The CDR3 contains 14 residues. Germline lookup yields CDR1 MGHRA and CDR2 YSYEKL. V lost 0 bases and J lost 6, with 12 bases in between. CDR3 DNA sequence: TGCGCCAGCAGCCAAGAGGTGACTCGTCCCGAGCAGTACTTC. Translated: CASSQEVTRPEQYF.

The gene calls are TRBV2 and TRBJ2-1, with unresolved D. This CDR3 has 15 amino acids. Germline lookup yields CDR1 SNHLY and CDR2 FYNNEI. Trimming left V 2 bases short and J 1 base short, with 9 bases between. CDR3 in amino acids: CASSERYSSYNEQFF. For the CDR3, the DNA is TGTGCCAGCAGTGAACGCTACTCTTCCTACAATGAGCAGTTCTTC.

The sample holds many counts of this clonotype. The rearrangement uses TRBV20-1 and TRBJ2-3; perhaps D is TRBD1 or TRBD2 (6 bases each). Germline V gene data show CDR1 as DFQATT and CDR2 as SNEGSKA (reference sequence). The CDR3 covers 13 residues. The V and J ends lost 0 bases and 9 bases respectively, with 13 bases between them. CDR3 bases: TGCAGTGCTAGAGAATCAGGGGCGGGGACGCAGTATTTT. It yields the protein CSARESGAGTQYF.

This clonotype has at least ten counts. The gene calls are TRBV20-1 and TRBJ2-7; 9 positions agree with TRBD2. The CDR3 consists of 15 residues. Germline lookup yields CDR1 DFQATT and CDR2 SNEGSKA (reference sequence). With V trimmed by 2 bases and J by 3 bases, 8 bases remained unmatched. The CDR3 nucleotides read TGCAGTGCTAGATCCGTGACTAGCGGACTCTACGAGCAGTACTTC. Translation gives CSARSVTSGLYEQYF.